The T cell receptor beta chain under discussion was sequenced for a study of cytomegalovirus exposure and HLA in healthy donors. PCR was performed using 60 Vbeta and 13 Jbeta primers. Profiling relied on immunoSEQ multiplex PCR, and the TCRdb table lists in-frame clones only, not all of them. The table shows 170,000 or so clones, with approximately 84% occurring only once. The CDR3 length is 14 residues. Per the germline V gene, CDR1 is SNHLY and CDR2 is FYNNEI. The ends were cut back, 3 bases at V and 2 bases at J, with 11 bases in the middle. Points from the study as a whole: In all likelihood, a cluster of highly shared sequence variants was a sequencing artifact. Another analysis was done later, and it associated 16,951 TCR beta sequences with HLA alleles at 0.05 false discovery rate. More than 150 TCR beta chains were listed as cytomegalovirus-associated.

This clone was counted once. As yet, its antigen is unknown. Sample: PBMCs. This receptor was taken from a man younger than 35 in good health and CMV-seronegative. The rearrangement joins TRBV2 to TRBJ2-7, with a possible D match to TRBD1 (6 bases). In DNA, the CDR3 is TGTGCCAGCAGTGATGTCTACAGGGCCTACGAGCAGTACTTC. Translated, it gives CASSDVYRAYEQYF.